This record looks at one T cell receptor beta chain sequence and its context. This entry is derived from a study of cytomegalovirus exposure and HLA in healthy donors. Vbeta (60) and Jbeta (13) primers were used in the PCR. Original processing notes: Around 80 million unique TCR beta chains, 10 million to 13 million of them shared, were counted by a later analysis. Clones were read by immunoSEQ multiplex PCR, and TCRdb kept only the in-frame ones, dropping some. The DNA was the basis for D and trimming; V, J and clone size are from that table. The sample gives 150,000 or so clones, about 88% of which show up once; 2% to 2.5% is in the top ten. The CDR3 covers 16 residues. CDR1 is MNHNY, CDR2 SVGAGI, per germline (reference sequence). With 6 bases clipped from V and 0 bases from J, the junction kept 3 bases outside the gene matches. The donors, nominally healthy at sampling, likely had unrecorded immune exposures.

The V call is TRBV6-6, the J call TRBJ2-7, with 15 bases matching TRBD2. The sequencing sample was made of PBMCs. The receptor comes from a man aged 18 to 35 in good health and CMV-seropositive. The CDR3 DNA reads TGTGCCAGCAGCCTGGGACTAGCGGGGGGCTCCTACGAGCAGTACTTC. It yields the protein CASSLGLAGGSYEQYF.